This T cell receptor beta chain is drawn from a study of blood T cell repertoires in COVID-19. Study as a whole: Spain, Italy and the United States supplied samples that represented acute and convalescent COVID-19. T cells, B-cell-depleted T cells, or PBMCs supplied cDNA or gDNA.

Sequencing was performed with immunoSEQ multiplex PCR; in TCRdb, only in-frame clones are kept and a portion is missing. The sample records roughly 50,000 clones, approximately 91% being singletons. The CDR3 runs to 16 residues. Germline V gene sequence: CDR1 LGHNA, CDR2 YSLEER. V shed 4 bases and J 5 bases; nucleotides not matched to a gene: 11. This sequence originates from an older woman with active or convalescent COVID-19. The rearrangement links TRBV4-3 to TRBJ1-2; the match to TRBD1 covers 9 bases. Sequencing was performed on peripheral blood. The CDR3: CASSPADTGGTYGYTF. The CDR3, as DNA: TGCGCCAGCAGCCCAGCAGATACAGGGGGCACATATGGCTACACCTTC.